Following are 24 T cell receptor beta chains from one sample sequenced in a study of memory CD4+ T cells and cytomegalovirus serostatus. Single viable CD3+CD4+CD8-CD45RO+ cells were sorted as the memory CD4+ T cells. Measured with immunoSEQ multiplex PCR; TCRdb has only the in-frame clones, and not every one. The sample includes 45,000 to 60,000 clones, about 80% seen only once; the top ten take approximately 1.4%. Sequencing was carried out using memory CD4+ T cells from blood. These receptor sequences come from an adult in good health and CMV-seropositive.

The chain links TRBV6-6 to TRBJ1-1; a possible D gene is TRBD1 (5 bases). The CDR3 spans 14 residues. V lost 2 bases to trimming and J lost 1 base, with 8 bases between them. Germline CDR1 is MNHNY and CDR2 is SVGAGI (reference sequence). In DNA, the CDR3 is TGTGCCAGCAGTTACCTGGACAAGAACACTGAAGCTTTCTTT. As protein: CASSYLDKNTEAFF.

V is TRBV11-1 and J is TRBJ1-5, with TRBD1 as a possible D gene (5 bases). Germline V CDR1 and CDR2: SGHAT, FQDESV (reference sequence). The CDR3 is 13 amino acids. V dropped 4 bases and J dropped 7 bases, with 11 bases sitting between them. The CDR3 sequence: CASSSGSGQPQHF. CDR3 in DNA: TGTGCCAGCAGCTCAGGGTCAGGCCAGCCCCAGCATTTT.

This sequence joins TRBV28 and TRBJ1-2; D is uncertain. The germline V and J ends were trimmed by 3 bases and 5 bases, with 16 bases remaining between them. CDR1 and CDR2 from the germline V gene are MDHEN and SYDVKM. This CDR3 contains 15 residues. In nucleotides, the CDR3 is TGTGCCAGCAGTTTGGGCGGGGTAGATAGATATGGCTACACCTTC. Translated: CASSLGGVDRYGYTF.

The CDR3 sequence: CASSDREGVPTDTQYF. The CDR3 DNA follows: TGTGCCAGCAGTGACCGCGAGGGAGTCCCCACAGATACGCAGTATTTT. V is TRBV25-1 and J is TRBJ2-3; perhaps TRBD2 as D (5 bases). The V gene's germline CDR1 is MGHDK and CDR2 SYGVNS. The CDR3 is made up of 16 amino acids. V dropped 3 bases and J dropped 2 bases, with 15 bases sitting between them.

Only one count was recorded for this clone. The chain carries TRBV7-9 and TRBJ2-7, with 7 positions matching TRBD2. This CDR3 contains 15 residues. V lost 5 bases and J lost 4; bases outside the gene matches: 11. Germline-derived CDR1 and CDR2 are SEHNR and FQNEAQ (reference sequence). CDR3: CASSGYAGARYEQYF. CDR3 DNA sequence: TGTGCCAGCAGCGGGTACGCGGGAGCAAGATACGAGCAGTACTTC. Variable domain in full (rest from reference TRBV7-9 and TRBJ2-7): DTGVSQNPRHKITKRGQNVTFRCDPISEHNRLYWYRQTLGQGPEFLTYFQNEAQLEKSRLLSDRFSAERPKGSFSTLEIQRTEQGDSAMYLCASSGYAGARYEQYFGPGTRLTVT.

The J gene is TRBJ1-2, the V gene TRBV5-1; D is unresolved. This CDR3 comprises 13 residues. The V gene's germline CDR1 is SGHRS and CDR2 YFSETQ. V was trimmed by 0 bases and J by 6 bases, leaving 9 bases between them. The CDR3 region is CASSLVIGNGYTF. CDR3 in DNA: TGCGCCAGCAGCTTGGTGATAGGGAATGGCTACACCTTC. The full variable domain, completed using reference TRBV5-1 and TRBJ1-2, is KAGVTQTPRYLIKTRGQQVTLSCSPISGHRSVSWYQQTPGQGLQFLFEYFSETQRNKGNFPGRFSGRQFSNSRSEMNVSTLELGDSALYLCASSLVIGNGYTFGSGTRLTVV.

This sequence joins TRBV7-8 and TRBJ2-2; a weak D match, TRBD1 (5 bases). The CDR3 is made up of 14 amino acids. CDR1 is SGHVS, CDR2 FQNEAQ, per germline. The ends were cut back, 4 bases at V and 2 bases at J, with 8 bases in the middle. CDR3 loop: CASSSTANTGELFF. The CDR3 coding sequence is TGTGCCAGCAGCTCGACAGCAAACACCGGGGAGCTGTTTTTT.

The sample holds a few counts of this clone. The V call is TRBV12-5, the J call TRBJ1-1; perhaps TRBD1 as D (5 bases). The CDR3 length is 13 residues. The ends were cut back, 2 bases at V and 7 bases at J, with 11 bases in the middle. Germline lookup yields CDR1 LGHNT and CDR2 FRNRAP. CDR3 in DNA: TGTGCTAGTGGTTTGCAGGGCGGCGGTGAAGCTTTCTTT. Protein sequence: CASGLQGGGEAFF.

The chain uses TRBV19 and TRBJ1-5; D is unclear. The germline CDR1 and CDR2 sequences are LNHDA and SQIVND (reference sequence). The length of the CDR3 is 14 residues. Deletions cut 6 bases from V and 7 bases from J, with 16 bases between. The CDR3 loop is CASSPQAQGQPQHF. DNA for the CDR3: TGTGCCAGTAGCCCCCAAGCACAAGGGCAGCCCCAGCATTTT.

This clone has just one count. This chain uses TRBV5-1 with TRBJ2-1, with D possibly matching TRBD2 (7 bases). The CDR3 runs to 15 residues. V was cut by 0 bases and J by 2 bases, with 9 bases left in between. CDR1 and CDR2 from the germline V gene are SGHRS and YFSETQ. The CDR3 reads CASSLAGGAYNEQFF. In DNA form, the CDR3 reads TGCGCCAGCAGCTTGGCGGGGGGCGCCTACAATGAGCAGTTCTTC.

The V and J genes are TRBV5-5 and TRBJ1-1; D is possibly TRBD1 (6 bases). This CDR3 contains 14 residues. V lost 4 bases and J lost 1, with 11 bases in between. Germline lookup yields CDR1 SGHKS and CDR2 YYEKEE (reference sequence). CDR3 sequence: CASSPDSPNTEAFF. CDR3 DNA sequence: TGTGCCAGCAGCCCGGACAGCCCGAACACTGAAGCTTTCTTT.

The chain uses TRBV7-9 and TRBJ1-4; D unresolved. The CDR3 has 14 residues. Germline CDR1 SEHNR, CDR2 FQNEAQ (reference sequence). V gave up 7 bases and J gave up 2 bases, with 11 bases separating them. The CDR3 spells CASTSGFTNEKLFF. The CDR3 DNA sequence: TGTGCCAGCACCTCGGGATTCACTAATGAAAAACTGTTTTTT.

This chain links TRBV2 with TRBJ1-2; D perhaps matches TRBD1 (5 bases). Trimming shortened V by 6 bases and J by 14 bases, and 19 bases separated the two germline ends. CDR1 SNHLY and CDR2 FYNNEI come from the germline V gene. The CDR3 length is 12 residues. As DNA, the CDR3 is TGTGCCAGCAGGGGGACGGGGGGTCCTGGGACCTTC. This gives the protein CASRGTGGPGTF.

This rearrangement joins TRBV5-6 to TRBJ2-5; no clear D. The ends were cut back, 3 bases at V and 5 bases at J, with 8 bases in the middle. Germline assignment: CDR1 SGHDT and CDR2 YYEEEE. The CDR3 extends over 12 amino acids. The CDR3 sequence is CASSSSGETQYF. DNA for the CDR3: TGTGCCAGCAGCTCATCCGGGGAGACCCAGTACTTC.

The CDR3 loop is CASMSVRLFF. The CDR3 DNA is TGTGCCAGCATGTCCGTGCGGCTGTTTTTT. This chain connects TRBV6-1 to TRBJ2-2; D ambiguous. CDR3 length: 10 residues. V lost 7 bases and J 13 bases, leaving 10 bases between the germline ends. Germline CDR1 is MNHNS and CDR2 is SASEGT.

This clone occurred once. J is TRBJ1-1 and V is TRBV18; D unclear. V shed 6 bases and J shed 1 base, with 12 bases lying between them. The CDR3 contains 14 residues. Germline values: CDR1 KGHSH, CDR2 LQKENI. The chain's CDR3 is CASSPGAGNTEAFF. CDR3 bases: TGTGCCAGCTCCCCCGGAGCGGGGAACACTGAAGCTTTCTTT. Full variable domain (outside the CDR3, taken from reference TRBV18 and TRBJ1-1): NAGVMQNPRHLVRRRGQEARLRCSPMKGHSHVYWYRQLPEEGLKFMVYLQKENIIDESGMPKERFSAEFPKEGPSILRIQQVVRGDSAAYFCASSPGAGNTEAFFGQGTRLTVV.

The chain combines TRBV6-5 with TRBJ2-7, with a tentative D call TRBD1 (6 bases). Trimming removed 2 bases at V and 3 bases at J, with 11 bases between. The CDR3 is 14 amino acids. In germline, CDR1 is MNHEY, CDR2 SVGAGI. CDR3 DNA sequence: TGTGCCAGCAGTTACGCACAGGGATTCTACGAGCAGTACTTC. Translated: CASSYAQGFYEQYF.

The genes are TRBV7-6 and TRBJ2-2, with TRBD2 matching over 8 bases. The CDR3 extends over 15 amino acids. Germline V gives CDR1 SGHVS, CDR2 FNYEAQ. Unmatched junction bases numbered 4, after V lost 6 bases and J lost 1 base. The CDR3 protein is CASRPTSGNTGELFF. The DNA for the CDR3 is TGTGCCAGCAGGCCTACTAGCGGGAACACCGGGGAGCTGTTTTTT.

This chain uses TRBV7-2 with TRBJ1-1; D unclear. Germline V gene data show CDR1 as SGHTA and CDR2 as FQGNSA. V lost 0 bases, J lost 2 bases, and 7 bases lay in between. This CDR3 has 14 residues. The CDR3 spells CASSLAHLNTEAFF. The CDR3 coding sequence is TGTGCCAGCAGCTTAGCACACCTTAACACTGAAGCTTTCTTT.

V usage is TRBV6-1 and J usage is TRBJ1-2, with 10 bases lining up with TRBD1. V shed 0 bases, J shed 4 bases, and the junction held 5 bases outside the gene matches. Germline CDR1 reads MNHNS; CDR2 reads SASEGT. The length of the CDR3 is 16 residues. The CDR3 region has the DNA TGTGCCAGCAGTGAAGCGCGGGGGACAGGGGTCTATGGCTACACCTTC. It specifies CASSEARGTGVYGYTF.

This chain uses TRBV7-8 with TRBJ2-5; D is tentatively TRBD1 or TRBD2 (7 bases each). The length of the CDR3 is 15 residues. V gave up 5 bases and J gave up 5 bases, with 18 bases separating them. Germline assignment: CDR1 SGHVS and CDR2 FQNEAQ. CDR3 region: CASSAETGRGETQYF. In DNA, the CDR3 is TGTGCCAGCAGCGCCGAGACAGGGAGGGGCGAGACCCAGTACTTC. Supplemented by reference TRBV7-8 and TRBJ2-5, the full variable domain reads GAGVSQSPRYKVAKRGQDVALRCDPISGHVSLFWYQQALGQGPEFLTYFQNEAQLDKSGLPSDRFFAERPEGSVSTLKIQRTQQEDSAVYLCASSAETGRGETQYFGPGTRLLVL.

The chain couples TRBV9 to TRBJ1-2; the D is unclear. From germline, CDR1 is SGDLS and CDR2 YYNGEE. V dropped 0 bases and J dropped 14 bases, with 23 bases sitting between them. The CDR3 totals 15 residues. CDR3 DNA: TGTGCCAGCAGCGTAGACTGGAGGCAGCCCTCGAGTTGTACCTTC. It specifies CASSVDWRQPSSCTF.

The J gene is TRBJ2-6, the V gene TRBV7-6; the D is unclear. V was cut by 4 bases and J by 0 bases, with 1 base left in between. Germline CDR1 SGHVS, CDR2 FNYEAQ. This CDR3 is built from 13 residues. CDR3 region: CASSYSGANVLTF. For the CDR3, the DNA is TGTGCCAGCAGCTACTCTGGGGCCAACGTCCTGACTTTC.

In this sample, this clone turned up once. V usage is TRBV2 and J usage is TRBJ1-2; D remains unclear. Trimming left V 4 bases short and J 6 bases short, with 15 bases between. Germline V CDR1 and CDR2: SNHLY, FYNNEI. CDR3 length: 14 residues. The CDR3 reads CASSGVGRSDGYTF. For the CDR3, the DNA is TGTGCCAGCAGTGGGGTCGGCAGGAGTGATGGCTACACCTTC.